This T cell receptor beta chain is from a study of T cell responses to AZD1222 COVID-19 vaccine. Points from the study as a whole: Distributed over spike, vaccine-associated CD4 TCRs predominated at 160-218 and 743-854. Increased Spike-specific TCR breadth and depth were observed after two AZD1222 doses. There were mostly white British donors and more females than males, and clonal diversity was possibly underestimated.

Between the trimmed V and J ends, which lost 7 bases and 9 bases, there was a span of 21 bases. This CDR3 comprises 14 residues. The germline gives CDR1 MNHNY, CDR2 SVGAGI (reference sequence). Method: immunoSEQ multiplex PCR; TCRdb's copy keeps in-frame clones and lacks some. Among fewer than 250,000 clones, 85% to 95% were seen once, and the ten largest hold 0.95% to 1.1%. Note on this clone: The antigen remains unidentified.

The chain carries TRBV6-6 and TRBJ1-2, with a tentative D call TRBD1 (6 bases). This clonotype was sampled from an adult in good health. The sample in question was peripheral blood, obtained on day 0 of MenACWY control vaccination. This CDR3 reads CASNPEGTRGRYTF. The CDR3 DNA sequence: TGTGCCAGCAACCCTGAGGGGACCAGGGGCCGCTACACCTTC.